The T cell receptor beta chain described here comes from a study of vaccination effects on CD4 cells after COVID-19. Clones were sequenced by immunoSEQ multiplex PCR, and TCRdb holds only the in-frame ones, with some missing. This sample carries about 41,000 clones, roughly two thirds of them seen once, and the ten largest clones take approximately 25%. Expansion of antigen-specific CD4+ T cells with viral peptide pools was carried out by the ViraFEST assay before sequencing. Investigators separated out CD4+ T cells once 10 days of culture had passed. Having tested negative for nucleocapsid antibodies, the vaccine recipients showed no prior SARS-CoV-2 infection. With respect to this clone: Its specificity is not known.

The starting material was CD4+ T cells from PBMCs cultured with HCoV-OC43 spike peptides, obtained before COVID-19 vaccination. Documented subset: HCoV-OC43 spike overlapping peptide pool stimulation. The origin of this receptor is a human donor who received a COVID-19 vaccine.

This chain's CDR3 is CASTPQGGNEKLFF. CDR3 sequence (DNA): TGCGCCAGCACCCCCCAGGGTGGGAATGAAAAACTGTTTTTT. The gene calls are TRBV5-1 and TRBJ1-4, with D tentatively TRBD1 (5 bases). Germline values: CDR1 SGHRS, CDR2 YFSETQ. V was cut by 6 bases and J by 5 bases, with 14 bases left in between. The CDR3 is 14 residues long.